This entry lists 13 T cell receptor beta chains sequenced from one sample in a study of blood T cell repertoires in COVID-19 (dated by TCRdb to the early 2020s). Library method: the immunoSEQ multiplex PCR assay. This immuneACCESS table, as held by TCRdb, lists in-frame sequences with V and J called but not all clones. Of the missing ones, under half trace to an unresolved V gene in checked studies; the others have no known cause. This sample lists 150,000 to 200,000 clones; about nine tenths were detected once. Roughly 5% of the sample belongs to the ten largest clones. Sequenced input: peripheral blood. The receptors shown here come from a man younger than 45 with COVID-19, enrolled during active disease.

The chain has TRBV3-1 (or the pseudogene TRBV3-2) and TRBJ2-1, with TRBD2 identical over 7 bases. Germline trimming cut 5 bases from V and 3 bases from J; bases unmatched to any gene: 10. This CDR3 comprises 16 residues. Germline loops: CDR1 LGHDT, CDR2 YNNKEL (reference sequence). CDR3 nucleotides: TGTGCCAGCAGCGCCTATGGGCGGGGGATCTACAATGAGCAGTTCTTC. Protein product: CASSAYGRGIYNEQFF.

This clone was picked up one time. The V gene is TRBV6-1, the J gene TRBJ2-7; 9 positions match TRBD2. This CDR3 region has 16 residues. V shed 0 bases and J 0 bases; nucleotides not matched to a gene: 3. The germline V gene encodes CDR1 MNHNS and CDR2 SASEGT. The CDR3 nucleotides read TGTGCCAGCAGTGAAGCCCCAGCGGGAGGCTCCTACGAGCAGTACTTC. Amino acids: CASSEAPAGGSYEQYF.

This clone has a single count. V is TRBV5-1 and J is TRBJ2-7; the D gene is possibly TRBD2 (6 bases). V was cut by 4 bases and J by 3 bases, with 17 bases left in between. From germline, CDR1 is SGHRS and CDR2 YFSETQ. This CDR3 has 15 amino acids. The CDR3 DNA reads as TGCGCCAGCAGCCCCGAGGCGGGGTCCCGCTACGAGCAGTACTTC. Translating it yields CASSPEAGSRYEQYF.

The chain employs TRBV7-2 and TRBJ2-3; the D gene is possibly TRBD1 (6 bases). Trimming left V 5 bases short and J 0 bases short, with 12 bases between. Germline CDR1 SGHTA, CDR2 FQGNSA. The CDR3 consists of 15 residues. CDR3 nucleotide sequence: TGTGCCAGCAGCGCCCGACAGGATAGCACAGATACGCAGTATTTT. Translation gives CASSARQDSTDTQYF. The whole variable domain, filled in from reference TRBV7-2 and TRBJ2-3, reads GAGVSQSPSNKVTEKGKDVELRCDPISGHTALYWYRQSLGQGLEFLIYFQGNSAPDKSGLPSDRFSAERTGGSVSTLTIQRTQQEDSAVYLCASSARQDSTDTQYFGPGTRLTVL.

This clone was seen once. The CDR3 is CASAVTGSTNEKLFF. The CDR3 DNA reads TGTGCCAGCGCCGTGACAGGTTCAACTAATGAAAAACTGTTTTTT. The rearrangement joins TRBV27 to TRBJ1-4, with a possible D match to TRBD1 (6 bases). This CDR3 comprises 15 residues. Trimming shortened V by 8 bases and J by 0 bases, and 13 bases separated the two germline ends. Germline CDR1 is MNHEY and CDR2 is SMNVEV (reference sequence).

The chain couples TRBV6-5 to TRBJ1-6; TRBD1 agrees at 9 bases. V lost 1 base, J lost 9 bases, and 4 bases stayed unmatched. Germline loops: CDR1 MNHEY, CDR2 SVGAGI. The CDR3 contains 15 residues. The CDR3 region has the DNA TGTGCCAGCAGTTACTGGACAGGGGACGGTTCACCCCTCCACTTT. It is translated as CASSYWTGDGSPLHF.

This chain links TRBV4-3 with TRBJ1-1; no reliable D call. CDR1 LGHNA and CDR2 YSLEER come from the germline V gene. There are 19 residues in the CDR3. V was trimmed by 0 bases and J by 1 base, leaving 21 bases between them. The CDR3 region is CASSQDPPGLGLGNTEAFF. DNA of the CDR3: TGCGCCAGCAGCCAAGATCCTCCTGGTCTCGGACTCGGGAACACTGAAGCTTTCTTT.

The V call is TRBV30, the J call TRBJ1-5; 8 bases fit TRBD1. The CDR3 sequence is 14 residues long. V gave up 5 bases and J gave up 5 bases; unmatched junction bases: 8. The germline V gene has CDR1 GTSNPN and CDR2 SVGIG (reference sequence). The CDR3 region is CAWSNDRGHQPQHF. The CDR3 nucleotides read TGTGCCTGGTCGAACGACAGGGGTCATCAGCCCCAGCATTTT.

J is TRBJ2-2 and V is TRBV5-1, with D perhaps TRBD1 (6 bases). This CDR3 contains 16 residues. V was trimmed by 3 bases and J by 0 bases, leaving 12 bases between them. The germline CDR1 and CDR2 sequences are SGHRS and YFSETQ. CDR3 region: CASSSLGGANTGELFF. The CDR3, as DNA: TGCGCCAGCAGCTCCCTAGGGGGAGCGAACACCGGGGAGCTGTTTTTT.

The gene calls are TRBV29-1 and TRBJ2-7; D is perhaps TRBD1 (5 bases). The CDR3 totals 12 residues. V gave up 6 bases and J gave up 3 bases, with 12 bases separating them. The germline V gene has CDR1 SQVTM and CDR2 ANQGSEA. CDR3 protein: CSVALQGYEQYF. In nucleotides, the CDR3 is TGCAGCGTCGCCCTCCAGGGCTACGAGCAGTACTTC.

The chain combines TRBV5-1 with TRBJ2-7; 10 bases map to TRBD1. The CDR3 contains 18 residues. J was trimmed by 4 bases and V by 0 bases; bases with no gene match: 13. The germline V gene has CDR1 SGHRS and CDR2 YFSETQ. Written as DNA, the CDR3 is TGCGCCAGCAGCTTGGCCCGTCCATTCCGGGACAGGGGTTACGAGCAGTACTTC. Its translation is CASSLARPFRDRGYEQYF.

Here the CDR3 reads CASSLAPTGGNYGYTF. CDR3 DNA: TGTGCCAGCAGCTTAGCCCCGACAGGGGGAAACTATGGCTACACCTTC. The V and J genes are TRBV7-2 and TRBJ1-2, with 9 bases that match TRBD1. The CDR3 runs 16 residues. Germline-derived CDR1 and CDR2 are SGHTA and FQGNSA. V lost 0 bases and J lost 2; bases outside the gene matches: 4.

The chain combines TRBV5-8 with TRBJ1-4; D uncertain. This CDR3 spans 17 amino acids. Trimming pared 7 bases from V and 5 bases from J, leaving 24 bases between. Per germline, CDR1 SGHTS and CDR2 YDEGEE. In DNA form, the CDR3 reads TGTGCCAGCCGACCCCTCGGAGCCAAGAAAGGAAATGAAAAACTGTTTTTT. Translation: CASRPLGAKKGNEKLFF.